The present T cell receptor beta chain was sequenced within a study of blood T cell repertoires in COVID-19. Study information: Spain, Italy and the United States supplied samples that represented acute and convalescent COVID-19. Sources were T cells, B-cell-depleted T cells, or PBMCs; the material itself was cDNA or gDNA.

Between the trimmed V and J ends, which lost 0 bases and 4 bases, there was a span of 12 bases. Germline assignment: CDR1 SQVTM and CDR2 ANQGSEA. The length of the CDR3 is 14 residues. Per the original methods: Reference gene primer amplification gave nucleated cell count estimates. Assay: immunoSEQ multiplex PCR; the TCRdb copy retains only in-frame clones and omits some. V and J calls plus clone size are reproduced from that table; the DNA served to infer D and trimming. The data contain about 380,000 clones, about four fifths of them singletons. Sequencing input: peripheral blood. The receptor was derived from a human donor with acute or convalescent COVID-19. The donor label of this sample is uncertain. The rearrangement joins TRBV29-1 to TRBJ1-2; tentative D call: TRBD1 (6 bases). The CDR3 region has the DNA TGCAGCGTTGAAGAGGCAGGGGCGGGCTATGGCTACACCTTC. It codes for CSVEEAGAGYGYTF.